These 11 T cell receptor beta chains were sequenced from one sample in a study of regulatory T cells in long-lasting Graves disease (dated by TCRdb to about 2021). In the paper's terms, the time point label means: persistent/refractory GD, antithyroid drugs over 5 years with positive TRAb. RNA was extracted from PBMCs in TRIzol for both TCR sequencing and RNA sequencing. The library was obtained by multiplex PCR. TCRdb shows the sequencer as Illumina HiSeq 4000. CDR3 regions were amplified by Arm-PCR with iRepertoire HTBI primers to construct TCR beta libraries. Through fastp at Q25 and MiXCR, TCRdb rebuilt clones from the public reads, retaining in-frame beta chains. Identical CDR3 protein sequences are pooled into one entry, listed with their most common genes and DNA. The sample has around 450,000 distinct CDR3 sequences on record, around a fifth of them singletons. Roughly 7.7% of the sample is held by the ten biggest clonotypes.

The input for sequencing was peripheral blood mononuclear cells (PBMCs), taken when the disease was refractory, from a patient treated with antithyroid drugs. The receptors were gathered from a female donor with Graves disease.

With respect to this clonotype: A clone one base away is much larger, so this may be a read error. The chain combines TRBV7-9 with TRBJ2-5; possible D gene TRBD2, 5 bases. CDR3 length: 12 amino acids. Germline CDR1 reads SEHNR; CDR2 reads FQNEAQ (reference sequence). DNA of the CDR3: TGTGCCAGCAGCTGGGCGGAGGAGACCCAGTCCTTC. This codes for CASSWAEETQSF.

V is TRBV3-1 and J is TRBJ2-7, with 7 bases identical to TRBD2. The CDR3 loop spans 16 amino acids. CDR1 is LGHDT and CDR2 is YNNKEL in the germline V gene (reference sequence). Trimming at V came to 1 base and at J to 0 bases, leaving 6 bases not matched to a gene. CDR3 sequence: CASSQGLAGYSYEQYF. CDR3 in DNA: TGTGCCAGCAGCCAAGGTTTAGCGGGTTACTCCTACGAGCAGTACTTC.

The chain has TRBV7-9 and TRBJ2-7; TRBD1 matches at 8 bases. CDR3 length equals 11 residues. After removal of 4 bases from V and 12 bases from J, the junction contained 5 bases not matched to a gene. Germline V gives CDR1 SEHNR, CDR2 FQNEAQ (reference sequence). The CDR3 loop reads CASSSGQGRYF. As DNA, the CDR3 is TGTGCCAGCAGCTCTGGACAGGGAAGGTACTTC.

The chain carries TRBV20-1 and TRBJ2-2; D not certain. This CDR3 has 14 amino acids. V dropped 6 bases and J dropped 2 bases, with 13 bases sitting between them. Germline V gene lookup returns CDR1 DFQATT and CDR2 SNEGSKA (reference sequence). CDR3 region: CSADDGVNTGELFF. For the CDR3, the DNA is TGCAGTGCCGACGATGGGGTTAACACCGGGGAGCTGTTTTTT.

The table lists this clonotype with many counts. The chain has TRBV27 and TRBJ2-6; TRBD1 matches at 7 bases. CDR1 and CDR2 from the germline V gene are MNHEY and SMNVEV (reference sequence). The V gene end was trimmed by 5 bases and the J gene end by 0 bases; junction bases not matched to a gene: 13. The CDR3 has 19 residues. CDR3 nucleotide sequence: TGTGCCAGCAGTCCAGTATCCGGACAGGCTATCTCTGGGGCCAACGTCCTGACTTTC. Protein product: CASSPVSGQAISGANVLTF. The whole variable domain, filled in from reference TRBV27 and TRBJ2-6, reads EAQVTQNPRYLITVTGKKLTVTCSQNMNHEYMSWYRQDPGLGLRQIYYSMNVEVTDKGDVPEGYKVSRKEKRNFPLILESPSPNQTSLYFCASSPVSGQAISGANVLTFGAGSRLTVL.

This clonotype was seen at least ten times. The V gene is TRBV28, the J gene TRBJ1-5, with D tentatively TRBD1 (5 bases). Germline V gene sequence: CDR1 MDHEN, CDR2 SYDVKM. The CDR3 is 12 residues long. V lost 6 bases to trimming and J lost 6 bases, with 9 bases between them. As DNA, the CDR3 is TGTGCCAGCAGGGCTGGGGGTCAGCCCCAGCATTTT. Residues: CASRAGGQPQHF.

In regard to this clonotype: This likely reflects a read error, since a far larger clone is one base away. This chain uses TRBV4-1 with TRBJ2-2; 7 nucleotides align to TRBD1. Germline V gives CDR1 MGHRA, CDR2 YSYEKL. The CDR3 runs to 14 residues. For the CDR3, the DNA is TGCGCCAGCAGCGAGGACAGGAACACCGGGGAGCTGGTTTTT. It codes for CASSEDRNTGELVF.

This clonotype appeared many times. CDR3 sequence reads: CSARDVRQVGEEKLFF. CDR3 sequence (DNA): TGCAGTGCTAGAGACGTAAGACAGGTGGGCGAAGAAAAACTGTTTTTT. The gene calls are TRBV20-1 and TRBJ1-4; a possible D gene is TRBD1 (6 bases). This CDR3 is built from 16 residues. Trimming removed 0 bases from V and 8 bases from J, with 19 bases in between. Germline V gives CDR1 DFQATT, CDR2 SNEGSKA (reference sequence).

The V call is TRBV11-3, the J call TRBJ2-1; TRBD2 matches at 12 bases. The length of the CDR3 is 16 residues. Trimming at V came to 0 bases and at J to 9 bases, leaving 6 bases not matched to a gene. Germline V gene data show CDR1 as SGHNT and CDR2 as YENEEA. The CDR3 reads CASSLDPASGRVEQFF. The CDR3 nucleotides read TGTGCCAGCAGCTTAGATCCAGCTAGCGGGAGGGTTGAGCAGTTCTTC.

This chain uses TRBV7-2 with TRBJ2-7, with 8 bases matching TRBD2. CDR1 is SGHTA, CDR2 FQGNSA, per germline. The CDR3 length is 14 residues. With 8 bases clipped from V and 6 bases from J, the junction kept 12 bases outside the gene matches. The CDR3 DNA follows: TGTGCCAGCGGCACGACGGGAGGGATAGGCGAGCAGTACTTC. This sequence encodes CASGTTGGIGEQYF.

Only one count was recorded for this clonotype. The CDR3 reads CASSPSRGKGPQHF. In DNA form, the CDR3 reads TGTGCCAGCTCACCATCCAGGGGAAAAGGCCCCCAGCATTTT. The chain recombines TRBV18 with TRBJ1-5; weak D call: TRBD1 (6 bases). CDR1 and CDR2 (germline): KGHSH, LQKENI. The CDR3 runs 14 residues. The V gene lost 2 bases and the J gene lost 10 bases, with 15 bases spanning the gap.